Listed below are T cell receptor beta chains from one sample, sequenced in a study of Ad26.COV2.S vaccination and SARS-CoV-2 variants. Profiling relied on immunoSEQ multiplex PCR, and the TCRdb table lists in-frame clones only, not all of them. The repertoire includes about 400,000 clones, approximately 92% of them detected once, and under 2% sits in the top ten. The sequencing used peripheral blood, collected in a trial of Ad26.COV2.S vaccine versus placebo. All receptors derive from a person aged 18-60 years who received the Ad26.COV2.S COVID-19 vaccine or a placebo. CDR3s include the opening cysteine and the closing phenylalanine or tryptophan. The order of the fields is CDR3 protein, J gene, CDR3 length, V gene.

CDR3aa: CASGLVGQAPSVGRGYTF
j_gene: TRBJ1-2
len: 18
v_gene: TRBV12-5

CDR3aa: CASSLTGGSNQPQHF
j_gene: TRBJ1-5
len: 15
v_gene: TRBV5-5

CDR3aa: CASKEGFYGYTF
j_gene: TRBJ1-2
len: 12
v_gene: TRBV2

CDR3aa: CASSLVQGRSYEQYF
j_gene: TRBJ2-7
len: 15
v_gene: TRBV11-2

CDR3aa: CASSLNTDSPNGYTF
j_gene: TRBJ1-2
len: 15
v_gene: TRBV7-8

CDR3aa: CASSSTGTLHYTF
j_gene: TRBJ1-2
len: 13
v_gene: TRBV7-9

CDR3aa: CASSLYDRLLNGYTF
j_gene: TRBJ1-2
len: 15
v_gene: TRBV5-6

CDR3aa: CASKTVNGYTF
j_gene: TRBJ1-2
len: 11
v_gene: TRBV6-5

CDR3aa: CASSTTGQGVLGNQPQHF
j_gene: TRBJ1-5
len: 18
v_gene: TRBV19

CDR3aa: CGRGQNDNSNQPQHF
j_gene: TRBJ1-5
len: 15
v_gene: TRBV19